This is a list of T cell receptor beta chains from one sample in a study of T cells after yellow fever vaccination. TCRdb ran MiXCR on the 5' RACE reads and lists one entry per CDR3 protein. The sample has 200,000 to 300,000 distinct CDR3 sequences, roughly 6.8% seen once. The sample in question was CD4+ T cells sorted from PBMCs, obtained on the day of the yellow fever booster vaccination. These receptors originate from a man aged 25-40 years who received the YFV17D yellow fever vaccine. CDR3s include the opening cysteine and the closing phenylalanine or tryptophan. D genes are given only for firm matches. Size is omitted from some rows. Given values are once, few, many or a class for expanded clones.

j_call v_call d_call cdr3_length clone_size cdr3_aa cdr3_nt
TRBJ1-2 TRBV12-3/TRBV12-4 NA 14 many CASSTRVSAYGYTF TGTGCCAGCAGTACGCGGGTCTCGGCCTATGGCTACACCTTC
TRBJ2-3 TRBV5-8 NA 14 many CASSLRLTTDTQYF TGTGCCAGCAGCTTGCGACTTACCACAGATACGCAGTATTTT
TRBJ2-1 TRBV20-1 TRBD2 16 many CRVPRIGTSDYNEQFF TGCAGAGTCCCCCGGATCGGGACTAGCGACTACAATGAGCAGTTCTTC
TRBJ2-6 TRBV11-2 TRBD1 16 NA CARPRDRSSGANVLTF TGTGCCAGACCGAGGGACAGAAGCTCTGGGGCCAACGTCCTGACTTTC
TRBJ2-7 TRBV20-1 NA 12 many CSALGGTYEQYF TGCAGTGCTTTGGGGGGAACCTACGAGCAGTACTTC
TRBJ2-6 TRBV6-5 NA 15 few CASSYLVSGANVLTF TGTGCCAGCAGTTATTTGGTGTCTGGGGCCAACGTCCTGACTTTC
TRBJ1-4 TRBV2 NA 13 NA CASSPLFGEKLFF TGTGCCAGCAGCCCTCTTTTTGGTGAAAAACTGTTTTTT
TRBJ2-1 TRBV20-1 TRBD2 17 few CSALPIGTSGRATTEVF TGCAGTGCCCTCCCCATCGGGACTAGCGGGAGGGCCACCACGGAGGTCTTC
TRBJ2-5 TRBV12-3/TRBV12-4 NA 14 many CASSLQWKQETQYF TGTGCCAGCAGTCTACAGTGGAAACAAGAGACCCAGTACTTC
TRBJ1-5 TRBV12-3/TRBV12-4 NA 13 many CASSRERDQPQHF TGTGCCAGCTCCAGGGAAAGGGATCAGCCCCAGCATTTT
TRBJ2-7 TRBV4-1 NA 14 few CASSQGDPGGEQYF TGCGCCAGCAGCCAAGGGGACCCGGGCGGCGAGCAGTACTTC
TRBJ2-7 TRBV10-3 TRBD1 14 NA CAIREPGQGYEQYF TGTGCCATCAGGGAACCGGGACAGGGCTACGAGCAGTACTTC
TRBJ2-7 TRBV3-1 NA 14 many CASSQATGRYEQYF TGTGCCAGCAGCCAGGCTACAGGGAGATACGAGCAGTACTTC
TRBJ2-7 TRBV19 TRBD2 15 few CASSRNVAAGYEQYF TGTGCCAGTAGTCGTAACGTAGCAGCGGGGTACGAGCAGTACTTC
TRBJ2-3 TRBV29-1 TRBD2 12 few CSVGEGGDTQYF TGCAGCGTTGGGGAGGGTGGGGATACGCAGTATTTT
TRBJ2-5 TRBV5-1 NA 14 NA CASSSDIRPETQYF TGCGCCAGCAGCTCCGATATACGTCCGGAGACCCAGTACTTC
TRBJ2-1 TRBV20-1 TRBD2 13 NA CRPTSGSSNEQFF TGCAGGCCGACTAGCGGGAGTTCGAATGAGCAGTTCTTC
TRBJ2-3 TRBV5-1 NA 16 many CASSFGTGPSTDTQYF TGCGCCAGCAGCTTCGGTACAGGACCAAGCACAGATACGCAGTATTTT
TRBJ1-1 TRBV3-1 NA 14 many CASSQGGIGAEAFF TGTGCCAGCAGCCAAGGAGGAATTGGCGCTGAAGCTTTCTTT
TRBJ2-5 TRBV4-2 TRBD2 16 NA CASSQSGGSHQETQYF TGTGCCAGCAGCCAGTCGGGAGGGTCCCACCAAGAGACCCAGTACTTC
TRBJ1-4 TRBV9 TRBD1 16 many CASSHGRAGGGEKLFF TGTGCCAGCAGCCACGGTCGGGCAGGGGGCGGTGAAAAACTGTTTTTT
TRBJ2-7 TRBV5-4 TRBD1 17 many CASSLGTWTGDSYEQYF TGTGCCAGCAGCCTGGGGACATGGACAGGGGACTCCTACGAGCAGTACTTC
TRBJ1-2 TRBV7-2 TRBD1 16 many CASSAHAGGQGGGYTF TGTGCCAGCAGCGCCCACGCAGGGGGCCAAGGGGGTGGCTACACCTTC
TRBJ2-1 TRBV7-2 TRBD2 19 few CASSLGHPGLAGAYNEQFF TGTGCCAGCAGCTTAGGACACCCGGGACTAGCGGGAGCGTACAATGAGCAGTTCTTC
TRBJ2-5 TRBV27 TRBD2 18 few CASSFRGLAGKAQETQYF TGTGCCAGCAGTTTTCGTGGACTAGCGGGAAAGGCCCAAGAGACCCAGTACTTC
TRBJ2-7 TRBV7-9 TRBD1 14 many CASSPDRGPYEQYF TGTGCCAGCAGCCCCGACAGGGGACCCTACGAGCAGTACTTC
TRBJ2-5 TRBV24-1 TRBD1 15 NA CATSDLRTGRETQYF TGTGCCACCAGTGATTTGCGGACAGGGCGAGAGACCCAGTACTTC
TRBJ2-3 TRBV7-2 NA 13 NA CASSPSTPQAQYF TGTGCCAGCAGCCCGAGCACTCCCCAAGCGCAGTATTTT
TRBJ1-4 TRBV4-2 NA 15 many CASSQDRASVEKLFF TGTGCCAGCAGCCAAGATCGGGCCTCGGTGGAAAAACTGTTTTTT
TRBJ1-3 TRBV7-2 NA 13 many CASSTRQGNTIYF TGTGCCAGCAGCACACGACAGGGAAACACCATATATTTT
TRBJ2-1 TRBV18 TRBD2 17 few CASSPRRLAGGLNEQFF TGTGCCAGCTCACCACGACGGTTAGCGGGAGGCCTCAATGAGCAGTTCTTC
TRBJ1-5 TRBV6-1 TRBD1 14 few CASSDRGRNQPQHF TGTGCCAGCAGTGACAGGGGGCGCAATCAGCCCCAGCATTTT
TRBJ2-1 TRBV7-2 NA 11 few CASSKRGEQFF TGTGCCAGCAGCAAAAGGGGTGAGCAGTTCTTC
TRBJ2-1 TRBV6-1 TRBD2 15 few CATNRGRAENNEQFF TGTGCCACCAACCGGGGGAGGGCCGAAAACAATGAGCAGTTCTTC
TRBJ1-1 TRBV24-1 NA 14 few CATSEPGRDTEAFF TGTGCCACCAGTGAACCTGGGAGGGACACTGAAGCTTTCTTT
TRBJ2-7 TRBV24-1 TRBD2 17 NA CATSDSAGTSDTYEQYF TGTGCCACCAGTGACTCTGCCGGGACTAGCGACACCTACGAGCAGTACTTC
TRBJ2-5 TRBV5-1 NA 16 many CASSLVLAAYKETQYF TGCGCCAGCAGCTTGGTCTTGGCAGCTTATAAAGAGACCCAGTACTTC
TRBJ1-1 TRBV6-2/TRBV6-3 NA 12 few CASRQTLSEAFF TGTGCCAGCAGGCAGACTTTGTCTGAAGCTTTCTTT
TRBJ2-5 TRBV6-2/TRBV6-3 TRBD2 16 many CASSYTSGRVQETQYF TGTGCCAGCAGTTACACCAGCGGGAGGGTCCAAGAGACCCAGTACTTC
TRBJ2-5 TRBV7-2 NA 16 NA CASSLPLGGIKETQYF TGTGCCAGCAGCTTGCCCCTGGGCGGAATAAAAGAGACCCAGTACTTC
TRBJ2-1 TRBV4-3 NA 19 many CASSQIPEDTDWRDNEQFF TGCGCCAGCAGCCAAATACCGGAGGACACGGACTGGAGAGACAATGAGCAGTTCTTC
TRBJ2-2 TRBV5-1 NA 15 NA CASSLVSANTGELFF TGCGCCAGCAGCTTGGTCAGTGCTAACACCGGGGAGCTGTTTTTT
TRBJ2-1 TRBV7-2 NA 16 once CASSTTPGASQDEQFF TGTGCCAGCAGCACGACGCCCGGGGCCTCCCAGGATGAGCAGTTCTTC
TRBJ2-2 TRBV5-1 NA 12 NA CASSDYTGELFF TGCGCCAGCAGCGACTACACCGGGGAGCTGTTTTTT
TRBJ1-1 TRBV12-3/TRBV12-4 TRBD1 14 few CASSVRTGANEAFF TGTGCCAGCAGTGTACGGACAGGTGCCAATGAAGCTTTCTTT
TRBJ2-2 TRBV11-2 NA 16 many CASSLGGWWDTGELFF TGTGCCAGCAGCTTAGGTGGCTGGTGGGACACCGGGGAGCTGTTTTTT
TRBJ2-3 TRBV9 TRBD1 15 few CASSETRDRGNTQYF TGTGCCAGCAGCGAGACCCGGGACAGGGGAAATACGCAGTATTTT
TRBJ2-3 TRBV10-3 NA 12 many CAISGQGDTQYF TGTGCCATCAGCGGCCAGGGAGATACGCAGTATTTT
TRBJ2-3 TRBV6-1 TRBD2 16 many CATQREGPLSTDTQYF TGTGCCACCCAGCGGGAGGGCCCTTTGAGCACAGATACGCAGTATTTT
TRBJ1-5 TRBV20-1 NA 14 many CSARPPRVGQPQHF TGCAGTGCTAGACCCCCCAGGGTGGGGCAACCCCAGCATTTT
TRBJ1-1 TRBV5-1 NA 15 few CASSLVPSLNTEAFF TGCGCCAGCAGCTTGGTTCCCAGCCTAAACACTGAAGCTTTCTTT
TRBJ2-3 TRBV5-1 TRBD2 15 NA CASSIAGVGTDTQYF TGCGCCAGCAGCATAGCGGGAGTGGGCACAGATACGCAGTATTTT
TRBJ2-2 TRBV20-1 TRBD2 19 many CSARDQASGMTPTTGELFF TGCAGTGCTAGAGATCAGGCTAGCGGGATGACTCCAACCACCGGGGAGCTGTTTTTT
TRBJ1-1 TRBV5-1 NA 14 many CASSNYRENTEAFF TGCGCCAGCAGCAACTACAGGGAGAACACTGAAGCTTTCTTT
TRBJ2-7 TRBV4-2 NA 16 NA CASSQDPAGRSYEQYF TGTGCCAGCAGCCAAGATCCCGCAGGGAGATCCTACGAGCAGTACTTC
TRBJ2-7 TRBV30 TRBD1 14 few CAWRLRDRIDEQYF TGTGCCTGGAGATTGCGGGACAGGATCGACGAGCAGTACTTC
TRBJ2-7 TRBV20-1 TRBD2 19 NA CSARPLGGASGPSSYEQYF TGCAGTGCTCGACCTCTAGGAGGGGCTAGCGGGCCCTCCTCCTACGAGCAGTACTTC
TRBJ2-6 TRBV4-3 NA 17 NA CASSQDSRAQGANVLTF TGCGCCAGCAGCCAAGATTCCAGGGCGCAAGGGGCCAACGTCCTGACTTTC